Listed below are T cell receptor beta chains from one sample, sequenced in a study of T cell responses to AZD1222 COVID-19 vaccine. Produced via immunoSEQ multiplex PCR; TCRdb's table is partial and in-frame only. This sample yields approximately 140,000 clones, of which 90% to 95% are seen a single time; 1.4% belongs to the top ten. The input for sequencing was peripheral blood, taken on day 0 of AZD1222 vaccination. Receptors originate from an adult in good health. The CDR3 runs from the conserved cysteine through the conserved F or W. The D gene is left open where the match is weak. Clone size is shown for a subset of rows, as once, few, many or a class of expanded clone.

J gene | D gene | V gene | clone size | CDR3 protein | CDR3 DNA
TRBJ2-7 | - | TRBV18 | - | CASSPGPPYEQYF | TGTGCCAGCTCACCCGGACCCCCCTACGAGCAGTACTTC
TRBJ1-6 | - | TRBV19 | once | CAVGGRTLSPLHF | TGTGCAGTCGGTGGCCGGACCCTTTCACCCCTCCACTTT
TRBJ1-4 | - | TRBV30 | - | CAWSVPGRNEKLFF | TGTGCCTGGAGTGTGCCAGGACGAAATGAAAAACTGTTTTTT
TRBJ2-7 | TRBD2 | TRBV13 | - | CASSFSGRVYYEQYF | TGTGCCAGCAGCTTTAGCGGGAGGGTGTACTACGAGCAGTACTTC
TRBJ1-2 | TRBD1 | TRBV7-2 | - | CASSSYQDRGRGYGYTF | TGTGCCAGCAGCTCATACCAAGACAGGGGGCGCGGGTATGGCTACACCTTC
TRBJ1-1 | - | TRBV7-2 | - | CASSLSSAGYAEAFF | TGTGCCAGCAGCCTATCATCGGCTGGGTACGCTGAAGCTTTCTTT
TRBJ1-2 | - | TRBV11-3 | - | CASSLDLEQGGNYGYTF | TGTGCCAGCAGCTTAGATCTTGAGCAGGGCGGCAACTATGGCTACACCTTC
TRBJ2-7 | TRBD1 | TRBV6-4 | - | CASSPEGGSYEQYF | TGTGCCAGCAGCCCGGAAGGGGGCTCGTACGAGCAGTACTTC
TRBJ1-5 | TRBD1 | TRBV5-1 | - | CASSPGTGRNNQPQHF | TGCGCCAGCAGCCCGGGGACAGGGCGAAACAATCAGCCCCAGCATTTT
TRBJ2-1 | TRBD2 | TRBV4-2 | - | CASSQETSGARNNEQFF | TGTGCCAGCAGCCAAGAGACTAGCGGGGCGCGGAACAATGAGCAGTTCTTC
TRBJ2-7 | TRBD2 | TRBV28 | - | CASSSTSGRGRGEQYF | TGTGCCAGCAGTTCGACTAGCGGGAGAGGTCGGGGGGAGCAGTACTTC
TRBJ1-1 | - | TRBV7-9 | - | CASSLGGGPRSTEAFF | TGTGCCAGCAGCTTAGGAGGGGGTCCGCGTAGCACTGAAGCTTTCTTT
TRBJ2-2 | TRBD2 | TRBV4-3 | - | CASSQVPGLAALANTGELFF | TGCGCCAGCAGCCAAGTCCCGGGACTAGCGGCACTCGCGAACACCGGGGAGCTGTTTTTT
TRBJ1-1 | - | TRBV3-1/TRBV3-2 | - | CASSQTGRGTEAFF | TGTGCCAGCAGCCAAACAGGGCGGGGGACTGAAGCTTTCTTT
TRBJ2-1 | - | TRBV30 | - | CAWSASVGGSSYNEQFF | TGTGCCTGGAGCGCTTCTGTGGGCGGAAGCTCCTACAATGAGCAGTTCTTC
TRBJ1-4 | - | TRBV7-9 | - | CASSPQPNEKLFF | TGTGCCAGCAGCCCCCAACCTAATGAAAAACTGTTTTTT
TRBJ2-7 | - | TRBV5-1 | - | CASSPSGTGAYEQYF | TGCGCCAGCAGCCCCTCCGGGACTGGGGCCTACGAGCAGTACTTC
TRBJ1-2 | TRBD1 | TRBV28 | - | CASQAGGYGYTF | TGTGCCAGCCAGGCAGGGGGATATGGCTACACCTTC
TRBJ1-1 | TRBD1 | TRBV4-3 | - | CASSQGTGITEAFF | TGCGCCAGCAGCCAAGGGACAGGAATTACTGAAGCTTTCTTT
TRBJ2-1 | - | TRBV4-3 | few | CASSQGRDEQFF | TGCGCCAGCAGCCAAGGGCGGGACGAGCAGTTCTTC
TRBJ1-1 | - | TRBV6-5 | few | CASSYGTGLVEAFF | TGTGCCAGCAGTTACGGTACAGGTCTGGTTGAAGCTTTCTTT
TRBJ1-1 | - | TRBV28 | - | CASSSPYPGQLNTEAFF | TGTGCCAGCAGTTCACCATATCCGGGCCAACTGAACACTGAAGCTTTCTTT
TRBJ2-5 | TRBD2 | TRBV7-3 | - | CASSRGLAGGLSGQETQYF | TGTGCCAGCAGCCGAGGACTAGCGGGAGGCCTTTCGGGGCAAGAGACCCAGTACTTC
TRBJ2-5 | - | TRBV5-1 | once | CASSLPSGWEQETQYF | TGCGCCAGCAGCTTGCCCAGCGGGTGGGAACAAGAGACCCAGTACTTC
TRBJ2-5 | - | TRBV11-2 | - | CASSLELRGETQYF | TGTGCCAGCAGCTTAGAGTTACGGGGGGAGACCCAGTACTTC
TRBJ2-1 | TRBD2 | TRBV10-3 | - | CASLAGGPYNEQFF | TGTGCCAGTCTAGCGGGAGGGCCTTACAATGAGCAGTTCTTC
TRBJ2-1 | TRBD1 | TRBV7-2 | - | CASSFGTGFVNEQFF | TGTGCCAGCAGCTTCGGGACAGGGTTTGTTAATGAGCAGTTCTTC
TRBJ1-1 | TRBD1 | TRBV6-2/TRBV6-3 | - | CASSHFHRGLNTEAFF | TGTGCCAGCAGTCACTTCCACAGGGGCTTGAACACTGAAGCTTTCTTT
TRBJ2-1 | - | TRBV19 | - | CASSIGRGNEQFF | TGTGCCAGTAGTATCGGGCGGGGCAATGAGCAGTTCTTC
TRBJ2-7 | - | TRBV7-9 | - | CASSSPDGQMAYEQYF | TGTGCCAGCAGCTCACCCGATGGGCAAATGGCCTACGAGCAGTACTTC
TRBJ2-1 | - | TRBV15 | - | CATQGYNEQFF | TGTGCCACCCAGGGTTACAATGAGCAGTTCTTC
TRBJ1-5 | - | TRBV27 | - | CASSLSPGDNQPQHF | TGTGCCAGCAGTTTATCGCCAGGGGATAATCAGCCCCAGCATTTT
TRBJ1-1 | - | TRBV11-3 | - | CASSYDSEAFF | TGTGCCAGCAGCTACGACAGCGAAGCTTTCTTT
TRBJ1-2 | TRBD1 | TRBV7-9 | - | CASRPGQVYGYTF | TGTGCCAGCAGACCGGGACAGGTCTATGGCTACACCTTC
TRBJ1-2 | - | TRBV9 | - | CASSPRTPSNYGYTF | TGTGCCAGCAGCCCCCGGACACCAAGTAACTATGGCTACACCTTC
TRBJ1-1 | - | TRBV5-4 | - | CASSSVGGGASPEAFF | TGTGCCAGCAGCTCGGTCGGAGGGGGTGCGAGCCCTGAAGCTTTCTTT
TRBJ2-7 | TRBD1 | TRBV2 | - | CASTDGPPGQGAYEQYF | TGTGCCAGCACCGATGGGCCCCCGGGACAGGGGGCCTACGAGCAGTACTTC
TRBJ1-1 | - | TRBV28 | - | CASSRRLALNTEAFF | TGTGCCAGCAGTCGACGCTTAGCGTTGAACACTGAAGCTTTCTTT
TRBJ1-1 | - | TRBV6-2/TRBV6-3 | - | CASSYSVRGLNTEAFF | TGTGCCAGCAGTTACTCCGTTAGGGGCTTGAACACTGAAGCTTTCTTT
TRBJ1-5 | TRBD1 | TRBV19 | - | CASRQDRAIDQPQHF | TGTGCCAGTAGGCAGGACAGGGCGATAGATCAGCCCCAGCATTTT
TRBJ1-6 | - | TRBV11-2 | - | CASSLDQGGSLHF | TGTGCCAGCAGCTTAGATCAAGGGGGATCCCTCCACTTT
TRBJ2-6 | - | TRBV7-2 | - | CASSSDPAGLGGANVLTF | TGTGCCAGCAGCTCCGACCCCGCAGGGCTGGGTGGGGCCAACGTCCTGACTTTC
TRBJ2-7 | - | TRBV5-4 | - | CASSLGGGASYEQYF | TGTGCCAGCAGCTTGGGAGGGGGGGCCTCGTACGAGCAGTACTTC
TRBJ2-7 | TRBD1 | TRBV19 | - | CASSSDRYEQYF | TGTGCCAGTAGTTCGGACAGGTACGAGCAGTACTTC